Below, 17 T cell receptor beta chains from the same sample are listed, as sequenced in a study of high-grade serous ovarian cancer treatment subgroups. TCRdb's table, derived via immunoSEQ multiplex PCR, lists solely in-frame clones and lacks some. This repertoire shows some 27,000 clones, 84% found once; its top ten account for approximately 2.3%. Tumor samples were obtained before definitive surgery or chemotherapy. Sequencing used tumor tissue. Every receptor here comes from a human donor with high-grade serous ovarian cancer.

The V gene is TRBV18, the J gene TRBJ1-2, with a possible D match to TRBD1 (6 bases). From germline, CDR1 is KGHSH and CDR2 LQKENI. Deletions cut 5 bases from V and 5 bases from J, with 12 bases between. The CDR3 has 13 amino acids. The CDR3 nucleotides read TGTGCCAGCTCAACGGACAGAAGGTATGGCTACACCTTC. It is translated as CASSTDRRYGYTF. The full variable domain, rest sourced from reference TRBV18 and TRBJ1-2, is NAGVMQNPRHLVRRRGQEARLRCSPMKGHSHVYWYRQLPEEGLKFMVYLQKENIIDESGMPKERFSAEFPKEGPSILRIQQVVRGDSAAYFCASSTDRRYGYTFGSGTRLTVV.

This clone was counted a single time. V gene TRBV5-6 combines with J gene TRBJ2-1; D call uncertain. Trimming removed 0 bases from V and 9 bases from J, with 10 bases in between. The CDR3 extends over 13 amino acids. CDR1 is SGHDT, CDR2 YYEEEE, per germline. CDR3 amino acids: CASSLDAMSEQFF. The CDR3 bases are TGTGCCAGCAGCTTGGACGCCATGAGTGAGCAGTTCTTC.

The chain is built from TRBV5-4 and TRBJ2-5; no firm D call. The CDR3 length is 14 residues. The germline CDR1 and CDR2 sequences are SGHNT and YYREEE (reference sequence). V lost 0 bases and J lost 2, with 8 bases in between. The CDR3 sequence is CASSLAGQQETQYF. CDR3 nucleotide sequence: TGTGCCAGCAGCTTGGCCGGTCAGCAAGAGACCCAGTACTTC. The full variable domain, with the rest looked up from reference TRBV5-4 and TRBJ2-5, is ETGVTQSPTHLIKTRGQQVTLRCSSQSGHNTVSWYQQALGQGPQFIFQYYREEENGRGNFPPRFSGLQFPNYSSELNVNALELDDSALYLCASSLAGQQETQYFGPGTRLLVL.

This chain connects TRBV9 to TRBJ2-7; D assignment may be TRBD1 or TRBD2 (6 bases each). Germline CDR1 and CDR2: SGDLS and YYNGEE. The CDR3 is 14 amino acids. Trimming shortened V by 3 bases and J by 6 bases, and 16 bases separated the two germline ends. CDR3 sequence reads: CASSGGTPALEQYF. DNA for the CDR3: TGTGCCAGCAGCGGCGGGACACCGGCCCTCGAGCAGTACTTC.

V gene TRBV6-6 combines with J gene TRBJ2-2, with a possible D match to TRBD2 (5 bases). V lost 6 bases and J 5 bases, leaving 10 bases between the germline ends. The CDR3 consists of 13 residues. Germline V lookup: CDR1 MNHNY, CDR2 SVGAGI (reference sequence). CDR3 bases: TGTGCCAGCAGGAGGGTTGAGACCGGGGAGCTGTTTTTT. It encodes CASRRVETGELFF.

The V call is TRBV27, the J call TRBJ2-2; D uncertain. The CDR3 totals 14 residues. The germline V gene has CDR1 MNHEY and CDR2 SMNVEV (reference sequence). Trimming stripped 5 bases from V and 4 bases from J, with 11 bases between. CDR3 region: CASSPSVPTGELFF. DNA for the CDR3: TGTGCCAGCAGTCCCTCTGTACCCACCGGGGAGCTGTTTTTT.

The chain employs TRBV28 and TRBJ2-7; tentatively, D is TRBD1 (6 bases). Trimming removed 6 bases at V and 9 bases at J, with 12 bases between. The length of the CDR3 is 11 residues. CDR1 is MDHEN, CDR2 SYDVKM, per germline. CDR3 residues: CASSKGGWQYF. CDR3 nucleotides: TGTGCCAGCAGCAAAGGGGGATGGCAGTACTTC. The full variable domain, rest sourced from reference TRBV28 and TRBJ2-7, is DVKVTQSSRYLVKRTGEKVFLECVQDMDHENMFWYRQDPGLGLRLIYFSYDVKMKEKGDIPEGYSVSREKKERFSLILESASTNQTSMYLCASSKGGWQYFGPGTRLTVT.

The chain recombines TRBV4-1 with TRBJ2-5; no definite D call. CDR3 length: 12 residues. Germline loops: CDR1 MGHRA, CDR2 YSYEKL. Trimming took off 6 bases at V and 2 bases at J, with 7 bases between the two ends. The CDR3 DNA sequence: TGCGCCAGCAGTGGGCCGCAAGAGACCCAGTACTTC. It codes for CASSGPQETQYF.

This clone has a handful of counts. This rearrangement joins TRBV10-1 to TRBJ2-2, with D possibly being TRBD1 (5 bases). Germline-derived CDR1 and CDR2 are WNHNN and SYGVQD (reference sequence). The CDR3 is made up of 15 amino acids. V shed 2 bases and J shed 4 bases, with 11 bases lying between them. In DNA, the CDR3 is TGCGCCAGCAGTGAGGGGGCAGGTTTCACCGGGGAGCTGTTTTTT. Its protein product is CASSEGAGFTGELFF.

The chain carries TRBV5-4 and TRBJ2-5; the D is unclear. The CDR3 consists of 14 residues. Germline CDR1 and CDR2: SGHNT and YYREEE (reference sequence). V was pared by 1 base and J by 0 bases, with 7 bases between. CDR3: CASSLFQYQETQYF. CDR3 DNA: TGTGCCAGCAGCTTGTTCCAGTACCAAGAGACCCAGTACTTC.

The chain couples TRBV30 to TRBJ2-3; tentative D call: TRBD1 (5 bases). V was shortened by 2 bases and J by 2 bases, with 8 bases between the two germline ends. Germline assignment: CDR1 GTSNPN and CDR2 SVGIG (reference sequence). The CDR3 is 13 residues long. The CDR3 nucleotides read TGTGCCTGGAGTCGCAGGGACACAGATACGCAGTATTTT. Encoded protein: CAWSRRDTDTQYF. The whole variable domain, remainder taken from reference TRBV30 and TRBJ2-3, is SQTIHQWPATLVQPVGSPLSLECTVEGTSNPNLYWYRQAAGRGLQLLFYSVGIGQISSEVPQNLSASRPQDRQFILSSKKLLLSDSGFYLCAWSRRDTDTQYFGPGTRLTVL.

J is TRBJ2-7 and V is TRBV28, with 8 positions matching TRBD2. The CDR3 is 12 amino acids. V shed 7 bases and J 7 bases; nucleotides not matched to a gene: 6. The germline V gene has CDR1 MDHEN and CDR2 SYDVKM. The CDR3 protein is CASTGGPIEQYF. The CDR3 DNA reads TGTGCCAGCACGGGAGGGCCGATTGAGCAGTACTTC.

The rearrangement uses TRBV6-6 and TRBJ1-1; D gene ambiguous. Germline CDR1 reads MNHNY; CDR2 reads SVGAGI (reference sequence). The CDR3 totals 13 residues. V gave up 3 bases and J gave up 4 bases, with 9 bases separating them. CDR3 in DNA: TGTGCCAGCAGTTATGTCGGGGTCACTGAAGCTTTCTTT. Amino acids: CASSYVGVTEAFF.

V usage is TRBV18 and J usage is TRBJ2-1; 11 bases match TRBD2. V was pared by 3 bases and J by 8 bases, with 6 bases of the junction left unmatched. Per the germline V gene, CDR1 is KGHSH and CDR2 is LQKENI. The CDR3 has 15 amino acids. CDR3 amino acids: CASSPGLAVAYEQFF. DNA of the CDR3: TGTGCCAGCTCACCGGGACTAGCGGTAGCCTATGAGCAGTTCTTC.

This chain connects TRBV7-8 to TRBJ2-1; D unclear. V was clipped by 4 bases and J by 10 bases, with 20 bases between them. The CDR3 spans 15 residues. CDR1 and CDR2 from the germline V gene are SGHVS and FQNEAQ. The CDR3: CASSYSDLRFEEQFF. The CDR3 DNA reads as TGTGCCAGCAGCTACTCCGACTTACGGTTTGAGGAGCAGTTCTTC.

This clone has a handful of counts. The chain employs TRBV5-1 and TRBJ1-1, with a weak D call TRBD1 (6 bases). This CDR3 is 14 amino acids long. The germline V and J ends were trimmed by 3 bases and 4 bases, with 13 bases remaining between them. CDR1 and CDR2 from the germline V gene are SGHRS and YFSETQ. The CDR3 DNA reads as TGCGCCAGCAGCTGGGAACAGGGTGGCACTGAAGCTTTCTTT. Translating gives CASSWEQGGTEAFF. Complete variable domain (other parts from reference TRBV5-1 and TRBJ1-1): KAGVTQTPRYLIKTRGQQVTLSCSPISGHRSVSWYQQTPGQGLQFLFEYFSETQRNKGNFPGRFSGRQFSNSRSEMNVSTLELGDSALYLCASSWEQGGTEAFFGQGTRLTVV.

The chain couples TRBV5-1 to TRBJ2-7; 10 bases are shared with TRBD2. Germline loops: CDR1 SGHRS, CDR2 YFSETQ. V shed 6 bases, J shed 4 bases, and the junction held 4 bases outside the gene matches. This CDR3 region has 13 residues. CDR3 sequence: CASTSGLAYEQYF. The DNA for the CDR3 is TGCGCCAGCACGTCGGGACTAGCGTACGAGCAGTACTTC. Supplemented by reference TRBV5-1 and TRBJ2-7, the full variable domain reads KAGVTQTPRYLIKTRGQQVTLSCSPISGHRSVSWYQQTPGQGLQFLFEYFSETQRNKGNFPGRFSGRQFSNSRSEMNVSTLELGDSALYLCASTSGLAYEQYFGPGTRLTVT.